Presented here are 5 T cell receptor beta chains from one specimen sequenced in a study of breast tumors, draining lymph nodes, adjacent tissues. TCRdb re-called the multiplex PCR reads with MiXCR, one entry per CDR3 protein. The sample holds some 150,000 distinct CDR3 sequences, 20% to 25% seen once. Samples came from axillary lymph nodes draining the breast cancer. Material: axillary lymph node tissue. The receptor set was obtained from a female donor with breast cancer. Some clones in this sample may be carry-over from other donors' samples.

The chain employs TRBV18 and TRBJ2-2; 7 bases map to TRBD1. V gave up 6 bases and J gave up 4 bases; unmatched junction bases: 8. This CDR3 spans 15 amino acids. Germline CDR1 is KGHSH and CDR2 is LQKENI. Written as DNA, the CDR3 is TGTGCCAGCTCGCGACAGGGTGCAAGCACCGGGGAGCTGTTTTTT. Amino acid sequence: CASSRQGASTGELFF.

Many counts were recorded for this clonotype. The rearrangement joins TRBV5-1 to TRBJ2-2, with D unresolved. This CDR3 has 14 amino acids. Deletions cut 4 bases from V and 0 bases from J, with 7 bases between. CDR1 and CDR2 (germline): SGHRS, YFSETQ. DNA for the CDR3: TGCGCCAGCAGCCCCCTAACGAACACCGGGGAGCTGTTTTTT. Its translation: CASSPLTNTGELFF.

The V gene is TRBV5-5, the J gene TRBJ2-5; TRBD1 might be the D (6 bases). V was pared by 1 base and J by 2 bases, with 12 bases between. The CDR3 is made up of 15 amino acids. Per germline, CDR1 SGHKS and CDR2 YYEKEE (reference sequence). The CDR3 is CASSLRDNRQETQYF. In nucleotides, the CDR3 is TGTGCCAGCAGCTTGAGGGACAATCGGCAAGAGACCCAGTACTTC.

About this clonotype: A much larger clone is a single base away; this may be a read error. The V gene is TRBV20-1, the J gene TRBJ1-5; D is unclear. Per the germline V gene, CDR1 is DFQATT and CDR2 is SNEGSKA (reference sequence). V lost 3 bases, J lost 0 bases, and 6 bases lay in between. The CDR3 consists of 13 residues. Written as DNA, the CDR3 is TGCAGTGCTAGTCAGGATAGCAATCAGCCCCAGCATTTT. As protein: CSASQDSNQPQHF.

Concerning this clonotype: Since a much larger clone is just one base distant, this may be a read error. The V gene is TRBV6-5, the J gene TRBJ2-2, with D possibly being TRBD2 (7 bases). The CDR3 sequence is 14 residues long. Germline CDR1 is MNHEY and CDR2 is SVGAGI. The CDR3 DNA reads TGTGCCAGCAGGCCCACAGGGAGGGCCGGGGAGCTGGTTTTT. Its translation is CASRPTGRAGELVF.